This TCR beta chain was recorded in a study of Ad26.COV2.S vaccination and SARS-CoV-2 variants. At the level of the study: Donor got 5x10^10 or 1x10^11 viral particles of Ad26.COV2.S. The study, taken as a whole, reports: Higher spike-specific TCR breadth was found in vaccine recipients than in placebo recipients.

Measured with immunoSEQ multiplex PCR; TCRdb has only the in-frame clones, and not every one. Of about 680,000 clones detected, roughly 90% appear once; the ten largest clones hold 1.5%. Germline CDR1 is MDHEN and CDR2 is SYDVKM. The V segment lost 6 bases and the J segment 2 bases; nucleotides outside the gene matches: 10. This CDR3 contains 16 residues. Details on this clone: Its specificity is unknown.

The treatment denotes: about 20 received Ad26.COV2.S at low or high dose, single or two shots; 5 received placebo; per-sample allocation not given. Material that was analyzed had been drawn on day 63 after the first vaccine or placebo injection. Recruitment in Boston yielded a donor of adult age, 18-55 years. The TCR comes from a person between 18 and 60 years old who received the Ad26.COV2.S COVID-19 vaccine or a placebo. The rearrangement uses TRBV28 and TRBJ2-7; 10 bases agree with TRBD2. Sequences were derived from peripheral blood, sampled in a trial of Ad26.COV2.S vaccine versus placebo. Here the CDR3 DNA reads TGTGCCAGCAGCTCGGCCGGGACTAGCGACCCCTACGAGCAGTACTTC. Protein: CASSSAGTSDPYEQYF.